The rows below give T cell receptor beta chains drawn from one sample of a study of identical twins. TCRdb passed the 5' RACE reads through MiXCR, listing each CDR3 protein once. The table has hundreds of thousands of distinct CDR3 sequences, about 20% seen once. The same specimen was also included in a second study, on T cells expressing NK-cell markers.

Sequenced sample: PBMCs. These receptors originate from a woman younger than 30 in good health. Both conserved end residues are part of each CDR3. A D gene is named only where the DNA matches it firmly. The size field is filled for only some rows; it gives once, few, many or a size class.

J | D | V | size | CDR3 | DNA
TRBJ2-1 | TRBD1 | TRBV7-3 | - | CASSLSGQVSSYNEQFF | TGTGCCAGCAGCTTAAGCGGACAGGTTAGCTCCTACAATGAGCAGTTCTTC
TRBJ2-7 | TRBD1 | TRBV20-1 | - | CSAREQGDEQYF | TGCAGTGCTAGAGAACAGGGGGACGAGCAGTACTTC
TRBJ2-1 | - | TRBV20-1 | few | CSKLSSYNEQFF | TGCAGTAAACTCTCCTCCTACAATGAGCAGTTCTTC
TRBJ2-1 | TRBD1 | TRBV29-1 | few | CSVAGTGGLRYNEQFF | TGCAGCGTAGCCGGGACAGGGGGCCTTCGATACAATGAGCAGTTCTTC
TRBJ2-3 | - | TRBV9 | - | CASRDRYTDTQYF | TGTGCCAGCAGGGACAGATACACAGATACGCAGTATTTT
TRBJ2-7 | - | TRBV30 | - | CAWKSWSTHEQYF | TGTGCCTGGAAGTCGTGGAGTACCCACGAGCAGTACTTC
TRBJ2-5 | TRBD2 | TRBV4-3 | - | CASSQDSGRRETQYF | TGCGCCAGCAGCCAAGATAGCGGGAGACGAGAGACCCAGTACTTC
TRBJ2-2 | - | TRBV11-2 | many | CASSLIDTGELFF | TGTGCCAGCAGCTTGATTGACACCGGGGAGCTGTTTTTT
TRBJ2-5 | TRBD2 | TRBV9 | - | CASSVGTSGQETQYF | TGTGCCAGCAGCGTTGGGACTAGCGGCCAAGAGACCCAGTACTTC
TRBJ2-5 | - | TRBV7-2 | - | CASSLQGGLREETQYF | TGTGCCAGCAGCCTCCAGGGGGGCCTTAGGGAAGAGACCCAGTACTTC
TRBJ2-7 | - | TRBV9 | many | CASSLDLREQYF | TGTGCCAGCAGCCTTGATTTGCGCGAGCAGTACTTC
TRBJ2-1 | - | TRBV6-5 | few | CASSFRYYSYNEQFF | TGTGCCAGCAGTTTTCGTTATTACTCCTACAATGAGCAGTTCTTC
TRBJ2-5 | - | TRBV12-3/TRBV12-4 | few | CASSHRAGLETQYF | TGTGCCAGCAGCCACCGGGCTGGGCTAGAGACCCAGTACTTC